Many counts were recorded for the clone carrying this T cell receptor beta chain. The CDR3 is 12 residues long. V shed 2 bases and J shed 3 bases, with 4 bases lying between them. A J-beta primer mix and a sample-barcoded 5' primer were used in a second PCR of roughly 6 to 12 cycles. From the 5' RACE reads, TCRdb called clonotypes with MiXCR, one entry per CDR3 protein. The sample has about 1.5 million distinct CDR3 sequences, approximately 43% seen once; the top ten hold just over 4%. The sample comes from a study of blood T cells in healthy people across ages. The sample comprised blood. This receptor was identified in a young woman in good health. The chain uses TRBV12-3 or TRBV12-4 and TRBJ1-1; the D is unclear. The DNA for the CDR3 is TGTGCCAGCAGTTTACTGGACACTGAAGCTTTCTTT. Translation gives CASSLLDTEAFF.